This entry lists 32 T cell receptor beta chains sequenced from one sample in a study of blood T cell repertoires in COVID-19. Using immunoSEQ multiplex PCR, the repertoire was profiled, and TCRdb retains in-frame clones only, with some absent. The data show 15,000 to 20,000 clones, 85% to 90% seen once. Sequencing was carried out using peripheral blood. The receptors derive from a human donor with active COVID-19. The donor label of this sample is uncertain.

The rearrangement links TRBV12-5 to TRBJ2-1; the D gene is possibly TRBD1 (6 bases). The CDR3 contains 16 residues. The germline gives CDR1 LGHNT, CDR2 FRNRAP. V lost 5 bases and J 3 bases, leaving 17 bases between the germline ends. The CDR3 region is CASGPTRGLLYNEQFF. CDR3 bases: TGTGCTAGTGGTCCCACCAGGGGATTACTCTACAATGAGCAGTTCTTC.

The chain carries TRBV4-1 and TRBJ2-7; TRBD2 matches 10 bases. Germline lookup yields CDR1 MGHRA and CDR2 YSYEKL. This CDR3 spans 14 amino acids. Trimming took 4 bases from V and 2 from J; bases not matched to a gene: 2. The chain's CDR3 is CASSLAGGPYEQYF. The DNA of the CDR3 is TGCGCCAGCAGCCTAGCGGGGGGTCCCTACGAGCAGTACTTC.

As DNA, the CDR3 is TGTGCCAGCAGCTTCACACTGGTCCGGGGGAACACCGGGGAGCTGTTTTTT. Translating it yields CASSFTLVRGNTGELFF. This chain joins TRBV5-8 and TRBJ2-2, with a weak D call TRBD2 (5 bases). V lost 2 bases to trimming and J lost 1 base, with 15 bases between them. Germline V gene data show CDR1 as SGHTS and CDR2 as YDEGEE. This CDR3 contains 17 residues. Full variable domain (rest looked up from reference TRBV5-8 and TRBJ2-2): EAGVTQSPTHLIKTRGQQATLRCSPISGHTSVYWYQQALGLGLQFLLWYDEGEERNRGNFPPRFSGRQFPNYSSELNVNALELEDSALYLCASSFTLVRGNTGELFFGEGSRLTVL.

This rearrangement joins TRBV7-2 to TRBJ2-2; 9 bases agree with TRBD1. This CDR3 is built from 15 residues. The germline V gene encodes CDR1 SGHTA and CDR2 FQGNSA. Unmatched junction bases numbered 1, after V lost 4 bases and J lost 1 base. CDR3 region: CASSWDRENTGELFF. The CDR3 coding sequence is TGTGCCAGCAGCTGGGACAGGGAGAACACCGGGGAGCTGTTTTTT.

This clone was seen just once. As DNA, the CDR3 is TGTGCCAGCAGCCAACACAGAGCCGGGGAGCTGTTTTTT. Its translation is CASSQHRAGELFF. This chain connects TRBV4-2 to TRBJ2-2; D is ambiguous. The CDR3 is 13 amino acids. CDR1 LGHNA and CDR2 YNFKEQ come from the germline V gene. The germline V and J ends were trimmed by 2 bases and 6 bases, with 7 bases remaining between them.

This clone has only one observation. This chain uses TRBV11-1 with TRBJ2-7, with D maybe TRBD1 (6 bases). Per the germline V gene, CDR1 is SGHAT and CDR2 is FQDESV (reference sequence). This CDR3 is built from 16 residues. V was cut by 3 bases and J by 2 bases, with 17 bases left in between. The CDR3 protein is CASSLVPGTSTYEQYF. CDR3 nucleotides: TGTGCCAGCAGCTTGGTTCCCGGGACATCAACCTACGAGCAGTACTTC.

V usage is TRBV6-1 and J usage is TRBJ1-3; 10 nucleotides agree with TRBD1. V shed 4 bases, J shed 2 bases, and the junction held 5 bases outside the gene matches. This CDR3 is 16 amino acids long. CDR1 is MNHNS and CDR2 is SASEGT in the germline V gene. The CDR3 DNA reads as TGTGCCAGCAGTGTTGGACAGGGGGTGGCTGGAAACACCATATATTTT. This encodes CASSVGQGVAGNTIYF.

The chain is built from TRBV10-3 and TRBJ2-3, with 7 bases fitting TRBD2. Per the germline V gene, CDR1 is ENHRY and CDR2 is SYGVKD. This CDR3 region has 14 residues. V dropped 11 bases and J dropped 8; count of bases not matched to a gene: 16. CDR3 protein: CALGDYARGRTQYF. CDR3 in DNA: TGTGCCTTAGGGGACTACGCCAGAGGCCGTACGCAGTATTTT.

The rearrangement joins TRBV6-6 to TRBJ1-1, with TRBD1 matching 9 bases. The V segment lost 5 bases and the J segment 10 bases; nucleotides outside the gene matches: 11. The V gene's germline CDR1 is MNHNY and CDR2 SVGAGI (reference sequence). The CDR3 contains 14 residues. DNA of the CDR3: TGTGCCAGCAGTCCACACCGGGACAGGGTTGCAGCTTTCTTT. Translated, it gives CASSPHRDRVAAFF.

This rearrangement joins TRBV9 to TRBJ2-2; 9 bases fit TRBD2. Germline CDR1 is SGDLS and CDR2 is YYNGEE. Trimming removed 2 bases from V and 4 bases from J; junction bases left unmatched: 6. There are 16 residues in the CDR3. The CDR3 protein is CASSVSGGLFTGELFF. DNA for the CDR3: TGTGCCAGCAGCGTCAGCGGGGGGCTTTTCACCGGGGAGCTGTTTTTT.

The chain combines TRBV4-3 with TRBJ2-5, with 8 bases matching TRBD2. This CDR3 comprises 16 residues. Germline values: CDR1 LGHNA, CDR2 YSLEER. V gave up 2 bases and J gave up 5 bases; unmatched junction bases: 10. CDR3 amino acids: CASSQSFGGAEETQYF. CDR3 bases: TGCGCCAGCAGCCAAAGTTTCGGGGGGGCCGAGGAGACCCAGTACTTC.

The chain has TRBV9 and TRBJ1-5; D uncertain. The germline gives CDR1 SGDLS, CDR2 YYNGEE. The CDR3 runs to 15 residues. V lost 0 bases, J lost 0 bases, and 7 bases lay in between. The CDR3 DNA sequence: TGTGCCAGCAGCGTAGACGGGTATAGCAATCAGCCCCAGCATTTT. Translated: CASSVDGYSNQPQHF.

This clone has just one count. J is TRBJ1-2 and V is TRBV7-2; D is ambiguous. V was clipped by 2 bases and J by 4 bases, with 5 bases between them. The germline V gene encodes CDR1 SGHTA and CDR2 FQGNSA. This CDR3 spans 12 amino acids. This CDR3 is CASSLISYGYTF. The CDR3 DNA follows: TGTGCCAGCAGCTTAATTAGCTATGGCTACACCTTC.

This clone was recorded a few times. This chain links TRBV4-3 with TRBJ1-3; 7 positions agree with TRBD1. CDR3 size: 17 residues. The germline V gene has CDR1 LGHNA and CDR2 YSLEER. V shed 1 base, J shed 0 bases, and the junction held 6 bases outside the gene matches. The CDR3 loop reads CASSQARTGVSGNTIYF. The CDR3 DNA sequence: TGCGCCAGCAGCCAAGCCAGGACAGGCGTCTCTGGAAACACCATATATTTT.

This chain links TRBV7-8 with TRBJ2-2, with no clear D. V lost 3 bases and J 5 bases, leaving 13 bases between the germline ends. CDR1 is SGHVS and CDR2 is FQNEAQ in the germline V gene. This CDR3 region has 15 residues. The CDR3 region has the DNA TGTGCCAGCAGCTTTGTACCGAGTAATACCGGGGAGCTGTTTTTT. Its protein product is CASSFVPSNTGELFF.

This chain joins TRBV4-3 and TRBJ1-2; 8 nucleotides align to TRBD1. CDR1 and CDR2 from the germline V gene are LGHNA and YSLEER. V was pared by 2 bases and J by 4 bases, with 3 bases of the junction left unmatched. There are 14 residues in the CDR3. The CDR3 DNA follows: TGCGCCAGCAGCCAACACAGGGGGGTCTATGGCTACACCTTC. Translating it yields CASSQHRGVYGYTF.

The V call is TRBV10-3, the J call TRBJ1-3; D possibly corresponds to TRBD1 (6 bases). CDR1 is ENHRY, CDR2 SYGVKD, per germline. CDR3 size: 13 residues. The V gene lost 8 bases and the J gene lost 0 bases, with 8 bases spanning the gap. The CDR3 DNA sequence: TGTGCCATCGGACAGTACTCTGGAAACACCATATATTTT. Protein: CAIGQYSGNTIYF.

The chain carries TRBV7-9 and TRBJ2-1; a weak D match, TRBD2 (6 bases). Trimming cost V 7 bases and J 9 bases, with 19 bases left between them. CDR3 size: 14 residues. Germline CDR1 SEHNR, CDR2 FQNEAQ (reference sequence). In nucleotides, the CDR3 is TGTGCCAGCACCCACACGTCGGGGGATGGTGAGCAGTTCTTC. This sequence encodes CASTHTSGDGEQFF. The complete variable domain, with remaining parts taken from reference TRBV7-9 and TRBJ2-1, reads DTGVSQNPRHKITKRGQNVTFRCDPISEHNRLYWYRQTLGQGPEFLTYFQNEAQLEKSRLLSDRFSAERPKGSFSTLEIQRTEQGDSAMYLCASTHTSGDGEQFFGPGTRLTVL.

This clone was seen only a few times. The chain employs TRBV9 and TRBJ2-1, with 10 positions matching TRBD2. V lost 0 bases, J lost 3 bases, and 6 bases stayed unmatched. Germline loops: CDR1 SGDLS, CDR2 YYNGEE. This CDR3 region has 17 residues. CDR3 sequence (DNA): TGTGCCAGCAGCGTAGGGGCCCGGACTAGCGGCTACAATGAGCAGTTCTTC. Its protein is CASSVGARTSGYNEQFF.

This chain links TRBV7-2 with TRBJ2-2; no firm D call. V was cut by 1 base and J by 6 bases, with 9 bases left in between. The germline CDR1 and CDR2 sequences are SGHTA and FQGNSA. The CDR3 covers 14 residues. The CDR3 sequence is CASSLGHRSGELFF. CDR3 nucleotide sequence: TGTGCCAGCAGCTTAGGACACCGTTCCGGGGAGCTGTTTTTT. The entire variable domain, with the rest obtained from reference TRBV7-2 and TRBJ2-2, is as follows: GAGVSQSPSNKVTEKGKDVELRCDPISGHTALYWYRQSLGQGLEFLIYFQGNSAPDKSGLPSDRFSAERTGGSVSTLTIQRTQQEDSAVYLCASSLGHRSGELFFGEGSRLTVL.

This rearrangement joins TRBV19 to TRBJ1-4; 7 nucleotides line up with TRBD1. The ends lost 7 bases at V and 4 bases at J; junction bases unmatched: 6. The CDR3 is 14 residues long. Germline V CDR1 and CDR2: LNHDA, SQIVND (reference sequence). The CDR3 DNA sequence: TGTGCCAGTAATTCCGGGACAGTTAATGAAAAACTGTTTTTT. It codes for CASNSGTVNEKLFF.

The chain couples TRBV10-3 to TRBJ2-3; 8 bases fit TRBD2. The ends lost 6 bases at V and 5 bases at J; junction bases unmatched: 10. The CDR3 is 15 amino acids. Germline V gene sequence: CDR1 ENHRY, CDR2 SYGVKD. DNA of the CDR3: TGTGCCATCAGCGGACTAGCCACCGTTGAAGATACGCAGTATTTT. It yields the protein CAISGLATVEDTQYF.

V gene TRBV29-1 combines with J gene TRBJ1-2, with 12 bases matching TRBD1. The ends lost 6 bases at V and 4 bases at J; junction bases unmatched: 6. Germline V gives CDR1 SQVTM, CDR2 ANQGSEA. This CDR3 has 14 residues. The CDR3 DNA reads as TGCAGCGTCCCCCCGGGACAGGGGGCCTATGGCTACACCTTC. Protein sequence: CSVPPGQGAYGYTF.

The chain links TRBV20-1 to TRBJ2-3; 7 bases line up with TRBD2. CDR1 DFQATT and CDR2 SNEGSKA come from the germline V gene (reference sequence). The CDR3 length is 15 residues. Trimming took 3 bases from V and 0 from J; bases not matched to a gene: 6. CDR3 DNA: TGCAGTGCTAGTACGTCTAGCGGAAGCACAGATACGCAGTATTTT. Its protein product is CSASTSSGSTDTQYF.

Note on this clone: In this CDR3 the conserved last residue, phenylalanine or tryptophan, is missing, so a read error is likely. The limits of the CDR3 on the DNA are not certain, so only TCRdb's listed CDR3 is given. The chain employs TRBV7-9 and TRBJ1-2; TRBD1 is taken as the D call from the table, unchecked against the DNA. The CDR3 length equals 11 residues, ends included. Germline V gene lookup returns CDR1 SEHNR and CDR2 FQNEAQ (reference sequence). CDR3 sequence reads: CASSQGQSETL.

There are a few counts of this clone. The genes are TRBV11-2 and TRBJ1-5, with no clear D. The germline V and J ends were trimmed by 0 bases and 5 bases, with 5 bases remaining between them. The CDR3 consists of 13 residues. The germline gives CDR1 SGHAT, CDR2 FQNNGV. The chain's CDR3 is CASSLDRDQPQHF. CDR3 DNA sequence: TGTGCCAGCAGCTTAGATCGGGATCAGCCCCAGCATTTT.

V is TRBV6-2 or TRBV6-3 and J is TRBJ1-5; D is ambiguous. Trimming removed 6 bases at V and 2 bases at J, with 11 bases between. Germline V gives CDR1 MNHEY, CDR2 SVGEGT. The CDR3 is made up of 14 amino acids. The DNA for the CDR3 is TGTGCCAGCAGCCCCCTAGCGCGCAATCAGCCCCAGCATTTT. Its translation is CASSPLARNQPQHF.

V gene TRBV7-2 combines with J gene TRBJ2-7, with D unclear. The germline V and J ends were trimmed by 4 bases and 1 base, with 5 bases remaining between them. This CDR3 contains 12 residues. CDR1 SGHTA and CDR2 FQGNSA come from the germline V gene. The CDR3 here is CASSSRSYEQYF. CDR3 DNA sequence: TGTGCCAGCAGCTCTAGATCCTACGAGCAGTACTTC.

The chain has TRBV19 and TRBJ1-2; 12 bases fit TRBD1. Trimming removed 6 bases from V and 4 bases from J; junction bases left unmatched: 6. Germline CDR1 LNHDA, CDR2 SQIVND (reference sequence). The CDR3 is made up of 15 amino acids. In nucleotides, the CDR3 is TGTGCCAGTAGAAGTGGGACAGGGGGCTCCTATGGCTACACCTTC. Amino acid sequence: CASRSGTGGSYGYTF.

This chain uses TRBV4-3 with TRBJ2-1, with D uncertain. Germline CDR1 LGHNA, CDR2 YSLEER. The CDR3 covers 17 residues. V was clipped by 0 bases and J by 0 bases, with 12 bases between them. CDR3 loop: CASSQDYRASSYNEQFF. In nucleotides, the CDR3 is TGCGCCAGCAGCCAAGATTATAGAGCGAGCTCCTACAATGAGCAGTTCTTC.

The chain combines TRBV5-4 with TRBJ2-7; TRBD1 matches at 7 bases. Germline V lookup: CDR1 SGHNT, CDR2 YYREEE (reference sequence). Losses at the gene ends were 4 bases for V and 2 bases for J; bases not matched to a gene: 9. The CDR3 covers 15 residues. CDR3 bases: TGTGCCAGCAGCACTACAGGGGCAGGTACCTACGAGCAGTACTTC. Protein product: CASSTTGAGTYEQYF.

V is TRBV12-3 or TRBV12-4 and J is TRBJ1-2; D gene uncertain. The CDR3 is 12 residues long. V gave up 5 bases and J gave up 2 bases, with 6 bases separating them. CDR3 loop: CASSQINYGYTF. The CDR3 region has the DNA TGTGCCAGCAGTCAGATAAACTATGGCTACACCTTC.